Each of the 16 T cell receptor beta chains below was sequenced from the same sample in a study of Ad26.COV2.S vaccination and SARS-CoV-2 variants. Repertoires were generated with immunoSEQ multiplex PCR, while TCRdb's copy carries only in-frame clones and drops some. Altogether around 300,000 clones are present, about 89% being singletons, with the ten largest covering about 4.6%. Regarding treatment: approximately 18 received Ad26.COV2.S at low or high dose, single or two shots; several received placebo; per-sample allocation not given. Vaccine and placebo recipients were sampled on day 63 after the first injection. The specimen comprised peripheral blood, sampled in a trial of Ad26.COV2.S vaccine versus placebo. These receptors originate from a person between 18 and 65 years old who received the Ad26.COV2.S COVID-19 vaccine or a placebo.

This clone has only a few counts. The chain uses TRBV7-2 and TRBJ1-2, with D unresolved. Germline V CDR1 and CDR2: SGHTA, FQGNSA. V dropped 1 base and J dropped 8 bases, with 11 bases sitting between them. This CDR3 has 13 residues. CDR3 DNA sequence: TGTGCCAGCAGCTTAGTGGGGAGGCAAGGCTACACCTTC. Its protein is CASSLVGRQGYTF.

This sequence joins TRBV19 and TRBJ1-5; maybe TRBD1 (5 bases). The germline V gene has CDR1 LNHDA and CDR2 SQIVND (reference sequence). This CDR3 comprises 16 residues. The V end was cut by 6 bases, the J end by 0 bases, with 15 bases between. The CDR3 coding sequence is TGTGCCAGTAGGATCGGGACGGATTATAGCAATCAGCCCCAGCATTTT. Protein: CASRIGTDYSNQPQHF.

The chain is built from TRBV6-2 or TRBV6-3 and TRBJ2-5, with a tentative D call TRBD2 (6 bases). The CDR3 loop spans 15 amino acids. CDR1 and CDR2 from the germline V gene are MNHEY and SVGEGT. Trimming pared 5 bases from V and 7 bases from J, leaving 20 bases between. Written as DNA, the CDR3 is TGTGCCAGCAGTCCACCTTCCGCGGGGTCCGGGACCCAGTACTTC. Translation gives CASSPPSAGSGTQYF.

The chain's CDR3 is CASSLYPAETQETQYF. CDR3 DNA: TGCGCCAGCAGCTTGTACCCAGCGGAGACACAAGAGACCCAGTACTTC. This chain connects TRBV5-1 to TRBJ2-5; D perhaps matches TRBD2 (5 bases). The germline gives CDR1 SGHRS, CDR2 YFSETQ. The V gene lost 1 base and the J gene lost 2 bases, with 15 bases spanning the gap. The CDR3 sequence is 16 residues long.

This chain uses TRBV7-9 with TRBJ1-4; TRBD1 matches at 8 bases. CDR3 length: 14 amino acids. Germline-derived CDR1 and CDR2 are SEHNR and FQNEAQ (reference sequence). J was trimmed by 2 bases and V by 8 bases; bases with no gene match: 4. In nucleotides, the CDR3 is TGTGCCAGCTTTCGGACAGGGACTAATGAAAAACTGTTTTTT. The encoded protein is CASFRTGTNEKLFF.

V gene TRBV5-1 combines with J gene TRBJ2-3, with a weak D call TRBD1 (5 bases). The CDR3 runs to 16 residues. With 0 bases removed from V and 4 bases from J, the gap between germline ends came to 15 bases. Germline V gene data show CDR1 as SGHRS and CDR2 as YFSETQ. The CDR3 nucleotides read TGCGCCAGCAGCTTGGCAGGGCCTACCAGGGCAGATACGCAGTATTTT. This gives the protein CASSLAGPTRADTQYF.

The rearrangement links TRBV5-1 to TRBJ2-3; D not resolved. Germline CDR1 is SGHRS and CDR2 is YFSETQ. The CDR3 extends over 13 amino acids. V lost 5 bases to trimming and J lost 5 bases, with 12 bases between them. The CDR3 spells CASSTGLGDTQYF. CDR3 sequence (DNA): TGCGCCAGCAGTACCGGGTTGGGAGATACGCAGTATTTT.

The V call is TRBV11-2, the J call TRBJ2-3; 13 bases are a match to TRBD2. With V trimmed by 0 bases and J by 10 bases, 10 bases remained unmatched. The CDR3 extends over 17 amino acids. In germline, CDR1 is SGHAT, CDR2 FQNNGV. CDR3 nucleotides: TGTGCCAGCAGCTTAGAGGGTTGGACTAGCGGGAGAGTCCCGCAGTATTTT. It codes for CASSLEGWTSGRVPQYF.

This clone was observed once. Here the CDR3 DNA reads TGTGCCAGTAGTTCAGCGGGAGGTGAGCAGTACTTC. Translation gives CASSSAGGEQYF. V gene TRBV19 combines with J gene TRBJ2-7, with 9 bases aligning to TRBD2. V gave up 5 bases and J gave up 7 bases; unmatched junction bases: 3. The germline CDR1 and CDR2 sequences are LNHDA and SQIVND (reference sequence). The CDR3 runs 12 residues.

The chain's CDR3 is CASSPDGGTEAFF. CDR3 DNA: TGCGCCAGCAGCCCTGACGGGGGGACTGAAGCTTTCTTT. This chain links TRBV5-1 with TRBJ1-1, with a tentative D call TRBD1 (5 bases). Deletions cut 4 bases from V and 5 bases from J, with 12 bases between. The CDR3 totals 13 residues. The germline CDR1 and CDR2 sequences are SGHRS and YFSETQ.

V usage is TRBV19 and J usage is TRBJ1-1; D is perhaps TRBD1 (5 bases). This CDR3 has 16 residues. The germline CDR1 and CDR2 sequences are LNHDA and SQIVND (reference sequence). The ends were cut back, 5 bases at V and 3 bases at J, with 19 bases in the middle. The CDR3 loop is CASSSLRVRGHTEAFF. CDR3 coding DNA: TGTGCCAGTAGTTCTTTACGTGTCCGGGGACACACTGAAGCTTTCTTT.

The genes are TRBV19 and TRBJ1-2, with no clear D. V lost 6 bases and J 4 bases, leaving 15 bases between the germline ends. Per germline, CDR1 LNHDA and CDR2 SQIVND (reference sequence). The CDR3 totals 14 residues. DNA of the CDR3: TGTGCCAGTAGCTTGGCCCTTAGTGGCTATGGCTACACCTTC. Its translation: CASSLALSGYGYTF.

The chain has TRBV7-2 and TRBJ1-2, with 11 bases aligning to TRBD1. Germline CDR1 and CDR2: SGHTA and FQGNSA. This CDR3 has 16 amino acids. The V and J ends lost 3 bases and 8 bases, in that order; junction bases with no gene match: 11. The CDR3 spells CASSFYAGTGGSGYTF. DNA for the CDR3: TGTGCCAGCAGCTTCTATGCCGGGACAGGGGGTTCCGGCTACACCTTC.

This clone was picked up one time. V gene TRBV13 combines with J gene TRBJ1-2; D possibly corresponds to TRBD1 (5 bases). The V end lost 0 bases, the J end lost 6 bases, and 14 bases lay between the germline ends. The CDR3 has 15 residues. CDR1 PRHDT and CDR2 FYEKMQ come from the germline V gene (reference sequence). The CDR3: CASSLGLWGENGYTF. The CDR3 bases are TGTGCCAGCAGCTTAGGCCTATGGGGGGAGAATGGCTACACCTTC.

The gene calls are TRBV5-1 and TRBJ2-2, with 10 bases lining up with TRBD1. CDR3 size: 16 residues. V dropped 4 bases and J dropped 4; count of bases not matched to a gene: 7. The germline CDR1 and CDR2 sequences are SGHRS and YFSETQ. CDR3 sequence: CASSPGTGDGTGELFF. CDR3 DNA: TGCGCCAGCAGCCCCGGGACAGGGGATGGCACCGGGGAGCTGTTTTTT.

This chain links TRBV6-1 with TRBJ2-7; 12 bases agree with TRBD1. Unmatched junction bases numbered 15, after V lost 4 bases and J lost 5 bases. The CDR3 is 18 residues long. CDR1 and CDR2 (germline): MNHNS, SASEGT. The CDR3, as DNA: TGTGCCAGCAGTGCCCAGGGGACAGGGGGCGCGAGGACTGACGAGCAGTACTTC. It translates to CASSAQGTGGARTDEQYF.